By sample fraction, the clone carrying this T cell receptor (beta chain) is medium-sized. The target antigen is unknown. The table came from immunoSEQ multiplex PCR; TCRdb's copy has only in-frame clones and leaves some out. The sample has 9,000 to 15,000 clones; around 75% are singletons. Repeated repertoire sampling spanned the course of chemoradiotherapy. This sample was included in a study of chemoradiotherapy in HPV16-positive cancers. Background on the study: Two HPV16-positive patients' cells yielded candidate HPV-specific clones and common motifs.

Whole-study results and caveats: During treatment, candidate HPV-specific clones and E7-related motifs expanded in tumor. HPV-specific T cells were functionally defined from only a couple of HPV16-positive patients.

This material was acquired from a patient who underwent chemoradiotherapy. The receptor was derived from a human donor with HPV-associated anogenital cancer.

CDR3: CSVEVGRSSGSDEQFF. DNA for the CDR3: TGCAGCGTTGAAGTTGGGCGGTCTAGCGGGAGTGATGAGCAGTTCTTC. The chain employs TRBV29-1 and TRBJ2-1; 10 bases fit TRBD2. The CDR3 is 16 residues long. Trimming cost V 1 base and J 8 bases; bases outside gene matches: 11. The germline gives CDR1 SQVTM, CDR2 ANQGSEA.